One and the same sample provided the 30 T cell receptor beta chains below, sequenced in a study of T-cell reconstitution after alpha-beta-depleted transplantation in children. Researchers prepared the TCRbeta library using unique molecular identifiers, the study reports. TCRdb reanalysed the PCR reads using MiXCR and keeps one entry per CDR3 protein. The sample yields a few hundred thousand distinct CDR3 sequences, about 18% seen once. Here the sequenced sample was PBMCs from the stem cell graft donor, taken from the stem cell graft. Receptors were obtained from a human donor who donated a stem cell graft to a child with acute lymphoblastic leukemia.

This clonotype has just one count. The V call is TRBV7-9, the J call TRBJ2-7, with 12 bases that match TRBD2. Germline CDR1 reads SEHNR; CDR2 reads FQNEAQ (reference sequence). V trimming: 5 bases; J trimming: 3 bases; junction bases outside the gene matches: 5. The CDR3 loop spans 15 amino acids. DNA for the CDR3: TGTGCCAGCAGCCGCCTAGCGGGAGGGGACTACGAGCAGTACTTC. This encodes CASSRLAGGDYEQYF. Using reference TRBV7-9 and TRBJ2-7 for the parts outside the CDR3, the full variable domain is DTGVSQNPRHKITKRGQNVTFRCDPISEHNRLYWYRQTLGQGPEFLTYFQNEAQLEKSRLLSDRFSAERPKGSFSTLEIQRTEQGDSAMYLCASSRLAGGDYEQYFGPGTRLTVT.

V and J are TRBV6-5 and TRBJ2-7; 8 bases agree with TRBD1. Trimming cost V 7 bases and J 4 bases; bases outside gene matches: 12. The CDR3 contains 15 residues. From germline, CDR1 is MNHEY and CDR2 SVGAGI. For the CDR3, the DNA is TGTGCCAGCATTACATCCAGGACAGGGCCTTACGAGCAGTACTTC. Encoded protein: CASITSRTGPYEQYF.

This clonotype turned up a few times. For the CDR3, the DNA is TGTGCCAGCAGTGAAGGGGGCCCCTACAATGAGCAGTTCTTC. Amino acid sequence: CASSEGGPYNEQFF. The rearrangement links TRBV25-1 to TRBJ2-1; possible D gene TRBD1, 6 bases. CDR1 and CDR2 from the germline V gene are MGHDK and SYGVNS. V was shortened by 2 bases and J by 2 bases, with 7 bases between the two germline ends. CDR3 length: 14 residues.

The chain links TRBV29-1 to TRBJ1-5; the D is unclear. Germline assignment: CDR1 SQVTM and CDR2 ANQGSEA. Trimming stripped 6 bases from V and 2 bases from J, with 17 bases between. The CDR3 has 15 residues. The CDR3 nucleotides are TGCAGCGTCCTTTACGACCACGGCGGCAATCAGCCCCAGCATTTT. It codes for CSVLYDHGGNQPQHF. Full variable domain (outside the CDR3, taken from reference TRBV29-1 and TRBJ1-5): SAVISQKPSRDICQRGTSLTIQCQVDSQVTMMFWYRQQPGQSLTLIATANQGSEATYESGFVIDKFPISRPNLTFSTLTVSNMSPEDSSIYLCSVLYDHGGNQPQHFGDGTRLSIL.

This chain joins TRBV11-2 and TRBJ2-1; 9 bases align to TRBD2. Germline trimming cut 9 bases from V and 5 bases from J; bases unmatched to any gene: 8. This CDR3 comprises 14 residues. Germline-derived CDR1 and CDR2 are SGHAT and FQNNGV. CDR3 sequence: CASEREVPDNEQFF. The CDR3, as DNA: TGTGCCAGTGAGCGGGAGGTGCCCGACAATGAGCAGTTCTTC.

The chain links TRBV12-3 or TRBV12-4 to TRBJ1-5; no clear D gene. V was clipped by 0 bases and J by 7 bases, with 10 bases between them. The CDR3 is made up of 14 amino acids. Here the CDR3 DNA reads TGTGCCAGCAGTTTAGCCCGAAATAGCCAGCCCCAGCATTTT. It codes for CASSLARNSQPQHF.

This clonotype was detected many times. V gene TRBV7-9 combines with J gene TRBJ2-1; TRBD1 matches at 8 bases. The ends lost 5 bases at V and 4 bases at J; junction bases unmatched: 7. Germline CDR1 is SEHNR and CDR2 is FQNEAQ (reference sequence). The CDR3 consists of 15 residues. The CDR3: CASSPSTGVYNEQFF. The CDR3, as DNA: TGTGCCAGCAGCCCCTCGACAGGGGTATACAATGAGCAGTTCTTC.

The sample holds a few counts of this clonotype. V and J are TRBV6-5 and TRBJ2-1; the match to TRBD1 covers 10 bases. This CDR3 is 13 amino acids long. Germline CDR1 MNHEY, CDR2 SVGAGI. The junction had 3 bases not matched to a gene; V was cut back by 4 bases and J by 9 bases. The CDR3 bases are TGTGCCAGCAGTTTGACAGGGGGCTTTGAGCAGTTCTTC. Residues: CASSLTGGFEQFF.

In its sample, this clonotype was seen a few times. The chain couples TRBV20-1 to TRBJ2-7; the D gene could be TRBD1 or TRBD2 (5 bases each). V was cut by 3 bases and J by 7 bases, with 19 bases left in between. Germline loops: CDR1 DFQATT, CDR2 SNEGSKA (reference sequence). The CDR3 is made up of 14 amino acids. The CDR3 spells CSARAGARKGEQYF. The DNA for the CDR3 is TGCAGTGCTAGGGCCGGGGCGCGCAAAGGGGAGCAGTACTTC.

CDR3 DNA sequence: TGTGCCAGCAGCGTAGCTACATTCGGGGACAGGGTGGATACGCAGTATTTT. Its protein is CASSVATFGDRVDTQYF. This chain connects TRBV9 to TRBJ2-3, with TRBD1 matching 9 bases. With 0 bases clipped from V and 6 bases from J, the junction kept 11 bases outside the gene matches. This CDR3 contains 17 residues. In germline, CDR1 is SGDLS, CDR2 YYNGEE.

This clonotype appeared many times. CDR3 sequence reads: CASSVNTEAFF. The DNA of the CDR3 is TGTGCCAGCAGTGTGAACACTGAAGCTTTCTTT. This sequence joins TRBV2 and TRBJ1-1; D unresolved. CDR1 is SNHLY and CDR2 is FYNNEI in the germline V gene. The V gene lost 4 bases and the J gene lost 0 bases, with 0 bases spanning the gap. This CDR3 has 11 residues.

In its sample, this clonotype was seen a few times. The rearrangement uses TRBV11-3 and TRBJ2-3; 9 nucleotides match TRBD1. Germline CDR1 reads SGHNT; CDR2 reads YENEEA. This CDR3 has 17 amino acids. V trimming: 0 bases; J trimming: 3 bases; junction bases outside the gene matches: 7. In DNA, the CDR3 is TGTGCCAGCAGCTTAGATGGGGCTGGGACAGGGACAGATACGCAGTATTTT. It translates to CASSLDGAGTGTDTQYF.

V gene TRBV12-3 or TRBV12-4 combines with J gene TRBJ1-2; 7 bases agree with TRBD1. The CDR3 totals 14 residues. Losses at the gene ends were 6 bases for V and 5 bases for J; bases not matched to a gene: 9. In DNA, the CDR3 is TGTGCCAGCAGCCGGACAGGAGGGCTTTATGGCTACACCTTC. It encodes CASSRTGGLYGYTF.

This clonotype was detected once. The gene calls are TRBV12-3 or TRBV12-4 and TRBJ1-5; no firm D call. V shed 2 bases and J shed 3 bases, with 11 bases lying between them. The CDR3 runs 15 residues. CDR3 sequence reads: CASSLPTEVNQPQHF. In nucleotides, the CDR3 is TGTGCCAGCAGTTTACCAACAGAGGTCAATCAGCCCCAGCATTTT.

This chain connects TRBV11-2 to TRBJ1-1; 7 bases match TRBD1. The CDR3 runs 17 residues. Trimming took 0 bases from V and 0 from J; bases not matched to a gene: 7. Germline CDR1 and CDR2: SGHAT and FQNNGV. The CDR3 DNA sequence: TGTGCCAGCAGCTTAGATTCCCCAGGGGGAATGAACACTGAAGCTTTCTTT. It encodes CASSLDSPGGMNTEAFF.

The CDR3 DNA reads as TGCGCCAGCAGCATCCAACATTGGGCCCTGAACACTGAAGCTTTCTTT. Its translation is CASSIQHWALNTEAFF. J is TRBJ1-1 and V is TRBV5-1; the D is unclear. Germline V lookup: CDR1 SGHRS, CDR2 YFSETQ. The CDR3 is made up of 16 amino acids. Trimming cost V 4 bases and J 0 bases, with 16 bases left between them.

This clonotype was picked up a small number of times. The chain couples TRBV2 to TRBJ2-7; 7 nucleotides align to TRBD2. The V segment lost 6 bases and the J segment 6 bases; nucleotides outside the gene matches: 5. Germline V gene data show CDR1 as SNHLY and CDR2 as FYNNEI. This CDR3 spans 12 amino acids. The CDR3 DNA reads as TGTGCCAGCAGGCGGGAGAGCGGCGAGCAGTACTTC. Encoded protein: CASRRESGEQYF.

This chain connects TRBV3-1 to TRBJ2-7; D gene ambiguous. V was shortened by 4 bases and J by 2 bases, with 12 bases between the two germline ends. This CDR3 contains 14 residues. Germline-derived CDR1 and CDR2 are LGHDT and YNNKEL (reference sequence). The CDR3 protein is CASSLDIGAYEQYF. The CDR3 DNA follows: TGTGCCAGCAGCCTAGACATCGGCGCCTACGAGCAGTACTTC.

The rearrangement uses TRBV5-6 and TRBJ2-3; no clear D. V lost 2 bases and J lost 6, with 19 bases in between. This CDR3 has 16 residues. Germline V gene lookup returns CDR1 SGHDT and CDR2 YYEEEE. The CDR3 protein is CASSFFLGTQRDTQYF. The CDR3 DNA reads as TGTGCCAGCAGCTTCTTCCTGGGTACTCAACGGGATACGCAGTATTTT.

V usage is TRBV27 and J usage is TRBJ2-7; 12 nucleotides line up with TRBD2. Trimming cost V 7 bases and J 0 bases; bases outside gene matches: 13. In germline, CDR1 is MNHEY, CDR2 SMNVEV (reference sequence). The CDR3 has 18 amino acids. CDR3 DNA sequence: TGTGCCAGCACGGAACGGGGGGGACTAGCGGGTAGCTCCTACGAGCAGTACTTC. Protein: CASTERGGLAGSSYEQYF.

This clonotype was seen ten or more times. This chain uses TRBV12-3 or TRBV12-4 with TRBJ2-7; 9 bases line up with TRBD1. This CDR3 contains 15 residues. The ends lost 3 bases at V and 2 bases at J; junction bases unmatched: 5. The CDR3 spells CASSFGDRVTYEQYF. The CDR3 DNA is TGTGCCAGCAGTTTTGGGGACAGGGTAACCTACGAGCAGTACTTC.

The rearrangement uses TRBV11-2 and TRBJ2-3, with D uncertain. Per germline, CDR1 SGHAT and CDR2 FQNNGV. CDR3 size: 13 residues. V was cut by 3 bases and J by 2 bases, with 6 bases left in between. CDR3 protein: CASSFEPTDTQYF. CDR3 sequence (DNA): TGTGCCAGCAGCTTCGAACCCACAGATACGCAGTATTTT. The whole variable domain, remainder taken from reference TRBV11-2 and TRBJ2-3, is EAGVAQSPRYKIIEKRQSVAFWCNPISGHATLYWYQQILGQGPKLLIQFQNNGVVDDSQLPKDRFSAERLKGVDSTLKIQPAKLEDSAVYLCASSFEPTDTQYFGPGTRLTVL.

The rearrangement joins TRBV5-1 to TRBJ1-1; D unclear. Trimming took off 1 base at V and 2 bases at J, with 9 bases between the two ends. Germline V gene lookup returns CDR1 SGHRS and CDR2 YFSETQ. The CDR3 has 14 residues. In DNA form, the CDR3 reads TGCGCCAGCAGCTTGAACCAAATAAACACTGAAGCTTTCTTT. This sequence encodes CASSLNQINTEAFF.

The chain links TRBV9 to TRBJ2-3, with D tentatively TRBD2 (5 bases). The CDR3 is made up of 15 amino acids. V lost 4 bases and J lost 3, with 15 bases in between. Germline CDR1 is SGDLS and CDR2 is YYNGEE. The CDR3 bases are TGTGCCAGCAGCCCCCGGGGAGATGGGACAGATACGCAGTATTTT. Its translation is CASSPRGDGTDTQYF. The variable domain in full, completed from reference TRBV9 and TRBJ2-3, reads DSGVTQTPKHLITATGQRVTLRCSPRSGDLSVYWYQQSLDQGLQFLIQYYNGEERAKGNILERFSAQQFPDLHSELNLSSLELGDSALYFCASSPRGDGTDTQYFGPGTRLTVL.

This clonotype was counted a few times. The CDR3 reads CATSDTWTDTQYF. In nucleotides, the CDR3 is TGTGCCACCAGTGATACATGGACAGATACGCAGTATTTT. V is TRBV24-1 and J is TRBJ2-3, with D uncertain. The CDR3 has 13 residues. Germline CDR1 is KGHDR and CDR2 is SFDVKD. V was trimmed by 3 bases and J by 3 bases, leaving 6 bases between them.

The table lists this clonotype with a few counts. CDR3 protein: CASQGFYNQPQHF. CDR3 nucleotides: TGTGCCAGCCAGGGTTTTTACAATCAGCCCCAGCATTTT. This chain joins TRBV5-5 and TRBJ1-5; a possible D gene is TRBD1 (5 bases). Germline V gene sequence: CDR1 SGHKS, CDR2 YYEKEE (reference sequence). V was shortened by 7 bases and J by 3 bases, with 11 bases between the two germline ends. The length of the CDR3 is 13 residues. The whole variable domain, filled in from reference TRBV5-5 and TRBJ1-5, reads DAGVTQSPTHLIKTRGQQVTLRCSPISGHKSVSWYQQVLGQGPQFIFQYYEKEERGRGNFPDRFSARQFPNYSSELNVNALLLGDSALYLCASQGFYNQPQHFGDGTRLSIL.

This clonotype showed up just a few times. The gene calls are TRBV5-1 and TRBJ2-2, with D perhaps matching TRBD1 or TRBD2 (5 bases each). The germline CDR1 and CDR2 sequences are SGHRS and YFSETQ. Trimming removed 0 bases from V and 2 bases from J, with 8 bases in between. The CDR3 is 15 residues long. Here the CDR3 DNA reads TGCGCCAGCAGCTTGGTGGGGGATAACACCGGGGAGCTGTTTTTT. Amino acid sequence: CASSLVGDNTGELFF.

This clonotype has only one observation. This chain links TRBV3-1 with TRBJ2-3; D not resolved. Germline V gene sequence: CDR1 LGHDT, CDR2 YNNKEL (reference sequence). Trimming took off 0 bases at V and 0 bases at J, with 7 bases between the two ends. This CDR3 contains 15 residues. CDR3 in amino acids: CASSQDMRSTDTQYF. CDR3 nucleotide sequence: TGTGCCAGCAGCCAAGACATGAGGAGCACAGATACGCAGTATTTT.

The V and J genes are TRBV5-1 and TRBJ2-4; D is possibly TRBD1 (6 bases). The ends were cut back, 0 bases at V and 0 bases at J, with 10 bases in the middle. Germline CDR1 and CDR2: SGHRS and YFSETQ. The CDR3 is 16 residues long. CDR3 amino acids: CASSLETGIAKNIQYF. CDR3 DNA: TGCGCCAGCAGCTTGGAAACAGGGATAGCCAAAAACATTCAGTACTTC.

V and J are TRBV7-6 and TRBJ1-3; 7 bases fit TRBD1. Trimming cost V 4 bases and J 3 bases; bases outside gene matches: 6. The CDR3 length is 15 residues. Germline assignment: CDR1 SGHVS and CDR2 FNYEAQ. The chain's CDR3 is CASSSQQGIGNTIYF. In DNA form, the CDR3 reads TGTGCCAGCAGCTCCCAACAGGGGATTGGAAACACCATATATTTT.